Listed below are T cell receptor beta chains from one sample, sequenced in a study of control samples from healthy donors and cancer patients. The assay was immunoSEQ multiplex PCR, and TCRdb's table has in-frame clones only and misses some. The table includes 120,000 or so clones, roughly 84% detected once. Sequenced input: blood. The receptors stem from a middle-aged man in good health. The CDR3 runs from the conserved cysteine through the conserved F or W. A D gene is named only where the DNA matches it firmly. Size values are once, few and many counts, or a class for expanded clones, and some rows have none.

J gene,clone size,CDR3 length,V gene,D gene,CDR3 DNA,CDR3 protein
TRBJ1-2,NA,12,TRBV5-6,TRBD1,TGTGCCAGCAGAGGGACAGGGGATGGCTACACCTTC,CASRGTGDGYTF
TRBJ2-3,NA,12,TRBV12-3/TRBV12-4,NA,TGTGCCAGCAGTTATGTTAGCTCGACGCAGTATTTT,CASSYVSSTQYF
TRBJ1-2,NA,14,TRBV2,NA,TGTGCCAGCACCTCCGCCCGGGCCTCTAGGGGCTACACCTTC,CASTSARASRGYTF
TRBJ2-5,NA,13,TRBV6-1,NA,TGTGCCAGCAGTGACAGATCGTACGTGACCCAGTACTTC,CASSDRSYVTQYF
TRBJ2-3,few,16,TRBV24-1,TRBD1,TGTGCCACCAGCCACCCAGCAGGGGGCTACCCAGATACGCAGTATTTT,CATSHPAGGYPDTQYF
TRBJ2-7,NA,13,TRBV9,NA,TGTGCCAGCAGCGTAGGGTCACCCTACGAGCAGTACTTC,CASSVGSPYEQYF
TRBJ1-4,NA,16,TRBV5-5,NA,TGTGCCAGCAGCTTGGGGAGTGTGGCAACTAATGAAAAACTGTTTTTT,CASSLGSVATNEKLFF
TRBJ1-5,NA,14,TRBV6-5,NA,TGTGCCAGCAGCAACCGGGACAGCAATCAGCCCCAGCATTTT,CASSNRDSNQPQHF
TRBJ1-3,NA,12,TRBV14,NA,TGTGCCAGCAGGCGGTCTGGAAACACCATATATTTT,CASRRSGNTIYF
TRBJ2-7,NA,14,TRBV13,NA,TGTGCCAGCAGCTTAACCGCTAGTGTAAGCGAGCAGTACTTC,CASSLTASVSEQYF
TRBJ1-5,once,16,TRBV3-1/TRBV3-2,NA,TGTGCCAGCAGCCAAGATAGAGGGGCAGGAGGTCAGCCCCAGCATTTT,CASSQDRGAGGQPQHF
TRBJ2-7,NA,15,TRBV21-1,NA,TGTGCCAGCAGCTCGTGGGACATTAGCTCCTACGAGCAGTACTTC,CASSSWDISSYEQYF
TRBJ1-1,NA,15,TRBV5-8,TRBD1,TGTGCCAGCAGCTTGAGACAGGGGAAGAACACTGAAGCTTTCTTT,CASSLRQGKNTEAFF
TRBJ1-6,few,16,TRBV25-1,TRBD1,TGTGCCAGCAGTGAATCCGGGACAGGCCCTAATTCACCCCTCCACTTT,CASSESGTGPNSPLHF
TRBJ1-4,NA,14,TRBV3-1/TRBV3-2,NA,TGTGCCAGCAGCCAAGATCAGGCTCTGGAAAAACTGTTTTTT,CASSQDQALEKLFF
TRBJ1-4,NA,13,TRBV7-3,NA,TGTGCCAGCAGCGAGAGGGTGGATGAAAAACTGTTTTTT,CASSERVDEKLFF
TRBJ1-2,NA,14,TRBV7-9,NA,TGTGCCAGCAGCTTAGTATCAGGGTTTGGTGGCTACACCTTC,CASSLVSGFGGYTF
TRBJ1-1,NA,14,TRBV6-5,TRBD1,TGTGCCAGCAGTTACGGGGACAGGGGGGGTGAAGCTTTCTTT,CASSYGDRGGEAFF
TRBJ2-1,few,13,TRBV7-3,TRBD1,TGTGCCAGCAGTCAAGGACAGGCCCTTGAGCAGTTCTTC,CASSQGQALEQFF
TRBJ1-3,NA,13,TRBV29-1,NA,TGCAGCGTTGTGGCAGACTCTGGAAACACCATATATTTT,CSVVADSGNTIYF
TRBJ1-1,NA,15,TRBV7-8,NA,TGTGCCAGCAGCCTAGCGGGCGGGGCGGTCACTGAAGCTTTCTTT,CASSLAGGAVTEAFF
TRBJ1-1,NA,15,TRBV11-2,NA,TGTGCCAGCAGCTCCTATACGGGTAAGGGGACTGAAGCTTTCTTT,CASSSYTGKGTEAFF
TRBJ2-7,NA,14,TRBV11-2,NA,TGTGCCAGCAGGCGGGGGCACAGCTCCTACGAGCAGTACTTC,CASRRGHSSYEQYF
TRBJ1-2,NA,14,TRBV18,NA,TGTGCCAGCTCACCTTCGACATCCACCTATGGCTACACCTTC,CASSPSTSTYGYTF
TRBJ2-7,NA,13,TRBV7-3,NA,TGTGCCAGCAGCGCGGACGGGTTCTACGAGCAGTACTTC,CASSADGFYEQYF